Following are 23 T cell receptor beta chains from one sample sequenced in a study of response to subunit inactivated influenza vaccine. TCRdb passed the RT-PCR reads through MiXCR, listing each CDR3 protein once. The data hold around 540,000 distinct CDR3 sequences, with roughly 12% observed a single time. Sequences were derived from PBMCs from blood, sampled on the day of vaccination. The receptors originated from a man aged 50-60 years who received an inactivated influenza vaccine.

V usage is TRBV9 and J usage is TRBJ2-7; D is undetermined. CDR1 and CDR2 (germline): SGDLS, YYNGEE. The V end lost 0 bases, the J end lost 2 bases, and 12 bases lay between the germline ends. CDR3 length: 15 amino acids. CDR3 residues: CASSVDPQPAYEQYF. CDR3 DNA sequence: TGTGCCAGCAGCGTAGATCCACAACCCGCCTACGAGCAGTACTTC. Complete variable domain (other parts from reference TRBV9 and TRBJ2-7): DSGVTQTPKHLITATGQRVTLRCSPRSGDLSVYWYQQSLDQGLQFLIQYYNGEERAKGNILERFSAQQFPDLHSELNLSSLELGDSALYFCASSVDPQPAYEQYFGPGTRLTVT.

The J gene is TRBJ1-3, the V gene TRBV7-2; D is undetermined. The germline V and J ends were trimmed by 1 base and 0 bases, with 10 bases remaining between them. CDR1 and CDR2 from the germline V gene are SGHTA and FQGNSA. The CDR3 length is 16 residues. The CDR3 DNA follows: TGTGCCAGCAGCTTAGTCGAAACGAGCTCTGGAAACACCATATATTTT. Its translation is CASSLVETSSGNTIYF.

V usage is TRBV27 and J usage is TRBJ2-7; a possible D gene is TRBD2 (5 bases). Trimming removed 6 bases from V and 1 base from J, with 16 bases in between. Germline V CDR1 and CDR2: MNHEY, SMNVEV (reference sequence). The CDR3 length is 15 residues. CDR3 sequence (DNA): TGTGCCAGCAGGACCCAATGGGAGAGGTCCTACGAGCAGTACTTC. Amino acids: CASRTQWERSYEQYF.

This clonotype was found a few times. The chain carries TRBV4-1 and TRBJ2-7, with 7 nucleotides matching TRBD2. The germline CDR1 and CDR2 sequences are MGHRA and YSYEKL. The V segment lost 1 base and the J segment 4 bases; nucleotides outside the gene matches: 10. The CDR3 covers 16 residues. In DNA, the CDR3 is TGCGCCAGCAGCCAAGTTTCATCGGGGGGAACTTACGAGCAGTACTTC. This encodes CASSQVSSGGTYEQYF.

V and J are TRBV6-5 and TRBJ2-2; D may be TRBD1 (6 bases). Germline loops: CDR1 MNHEY, CDR2 SVGAGI. The CDR3 covers 17 residues. V was shortened by 2 bases and J by 5 bases, with 18 bases between the two germline ends. CDR3 bases: TGTGCCAGCAGTTACGGGGTTCAGGGGAGTAGAACCGGGGAGCTGTTTTTT. It yields the protein CASSYGVQGSRTGELFF.

This clonotype was picked up many times. This chain uses TRBV12-3 or TRBV12-4 with TRBJ2-4; perhaps TRBD1 as D (7 bases). This CDR3 comprises 15 residues. The germline V and J ends were trimmed by 5 bases and 7 bases, with 18 bases remaining between them. The chain's CDR3 is CASSPETGRWNIQYF. CDR3 bases: TGTGCCAGCAGTCCCGAGACAGGGAGGTGGAACATTCAGTACTTC.

This chain links TRBV10-3 with TRBJ1-2, with a weak D call TRBD1 (5 bases). This CDR3 is 13 amino acids long. V was trimmed by 6 bases and J by 4 bases, leaving 12 bases between them. Germline CDR1 reads ENHRY; CDR2 reads SYGVKD. In DNA, the CDR3 is TGTGCCATCAGAACGACAGCCCTCTATGGCTACACCTTC. Encoded protein: CAIRTTALYGYTF.

The chain is built from TRBV5-1 and TRBJ2-1; D is uncertain. CDR1 and CDR2 (germline): SGHRS, YFSETQ. V was shortened by 0 bases and J by 8 bases, with 12 bases between the two germline ends. This CDR3 is built from 14 residues. The CDR3 nucleotides read TGCGCCAGCAGCTTGGTGTCCCCGGTCGATGAGCAGTTCTTC. Its translation: CASSLVSPVDEQFF.

The chain carries TRBV4-1 and TRBJ2-5, with D perhaps matching TRBD2 (5 bases). The germline V and J ends were trimmed by 0 bases and 7 bases, with 15 bases remaining between them. Germline V gene data show CDR1 as MGHRA and CDR2 as YSYEKL. This CDR3 has 15 amino acids. CDR3 sequence: CASSQENYRAATQYF. The CDR3 bases are TGCGCCAGCAGCCAAGAAAACTACCGAGCGGCGACCCAGTACTTC.

This clonotype was observed a handful of times. V gene TRBV6-2 or TRBV6-3 combines with J gene TRBJ1-2; TRBD1 aligns across 8 bases. Germline assignment: CDR1 MNHEY and CDR2 SVGEGT. The CDR3 totals 13 residues. V lost 6 bases and J lost 3; bases outside the gene matches: 3. CDR3 DNA: TGTGCCAGCAGAACGACAGGGGACTATGGCTACACCTTC. Its protein product is CASRTTGDYGYTF.

The gene calls are TRBV6-6 and TRBJ1-1, with D possibly matching TRBD1 (5 bases). V lost 2 bases and J 11 bases, leaving 9 bases between the germline ends. Germline CDR1 is MNHNY and CDR2 is SVGAGI (reference sequence). The CDR3 sequence is 11 residues long. The CDR3 here is CASSYEWGAFF. As DNA, the CDR3 is TGTGCCAGCAGTTACGAGTGGGGGGCTTTCTTT.

There are a few counts of this clonotype. The chain employs TRBV5-1 and TRBJ2-2; D not resolved. This CDR3 is 15 amino acids long. Germline-derived CDR1 and CDR2 are SGHRS and YFSETQ. The V gene lost 0 bases and the J gene lost 1 base, with 7 bases spanning the gap. The CDR3 here is CASSLDSVNTGELFF. CDR3 nucleotides: TGCGCCAGCAGCTTGGACAGTGTGAACACCGGGGAGCTGTTTTTT.

This clonotype was found many times. V and J are TRBV5-1 and TRBJ2-1, with D perhaps TRBD2 (6 bases). The CDR3 is 16 residues long. Per germline, CDR1 SGHRS and CDR2 YFSETQ. Deletions cut 0 bases from V and 0 bases from J, with 10 bases between. CDR3 loop: CASSLERAGSYNEQFF. The CDR3 region has the DNA TGCGCCAGCAGCTTGGAGCGGGCAGGCTCCTACAATGAGCAGTTCTTC.

V is TRBV28 and J is TRBJ2-7; 9 bases are a match to TRBD2. CDR1 and CDR2 (germline): MDHEN, SYDVKM. V shed 4 bases and J 4 bases; nucleotides not matched to a gene: 14. The length of the CDR3 is 17 residues. The CDR3 loop is CASSSAPMTSGAYEQYF. The CDR3 DNA is TGTGCCAGCAGTTCCGCTCCGATGACTAGCGGAGCATACGAGCAGTACTTC. Based on the CDR3 plus reference TRBV28 and TRBJ2-7, the full variable domain is DVKVTQSSRYLVKRTGEKVFLECVQDMDHENMFWYRQDPGLGLRLIYFSYDVKMKEKGDIPEGYSVSREKKERFSLILESASTNQTSMYLCASSSAPMTSGAYEQYFGPGTRLTVT.

This clonotype was picked up many times. The chain carries TRBV7-2 and TRBJ1-6; 7 nucleotides agree with TRBD1. Unmatched junction bases numbered 1, after V lost 5 bases and J lost 0 bases. This CDR3 is built from 15 residues. The V gene's germline CDR1 is SGHTA and CDR2 FQGNSA. The CDR3 sequence is CASSRDSSYNSPLHF. Written as DNA, the CDR3 is TGTGCCAGCAGCCGGGACAGCTCCTATAATTCACCCCTCCACTTT.

This clonotype was detected only once. The genes are TRBV6-2 or TRBV6-3 and TRBJ2-5, with 11 nucleotides matching TRBD2. CDR1 is MNHEY, CDR2 SVGEGT, per germline. Unmatched junction bases numbered 2, after V lost 0 bases and J lost 5 bases. The CDR3 consists of 15 residues. In nucleotides, the CDR3 is TGTGCCAGCAGTTACTCCTCTAGCGGGGGGGAGACCCAGTACTTC. Protein: CASSYSSSGGETQYF.

The rearrangement joins TRBV6-2 or TRBV6-3 to TRBJ2-1; the match to TRBD2 covers 10 bases. After removal of 2 bases from V and 1 base from J, the junction contained 5 bases not matched to a gene. Germline V gives CDR1 MNHEY, CDR2 SVGEGT. The CDR3 spans 17 residues. The CDR3 region is CASSYGGLADSYNEQFF. CDR3 in DNA: TGTGCCAGCAGTTACGGTGGACTAGCGGATTCCTACAATGAGCAGTTCTTC.

This clonotype has more than one count but fewer than ten. The chain uses TRBV5-1 and TRBJ2-3, with D maybe TRBD1 (6 bases). The CDR3 length is 15 residues. The germline V gene has CDR1 SGHRS and CDR2 YFSETQ. The V end was cut by 4 bases, the J end by 0 bases, with 12 bases between. The DNA for the CDR3 is TGCGCCAGCAGCATAGGACAGCTTAGCACAGATACGCAGTATTTT. Its protein is CASSIGQLSTDTQYF.

V and J are TRBV9 and TRBJ2-5, with D possibly being TRBD1 or TRBD2 (6 bases each). V lost 4 bases to trimming and J lost 4 bases, with 26 bases between them. This CDR3 contains 18 residues. Germline V gene data show CDR1 as SGDLS and CDR2 as YYNGEE. The CDR3 DNA is TGTGCCAGCAGCAAATCCGGGGGCCCCAGGGTGGGCGGAGAGACCCAGTACTTC. It is translated as CASSKSGGPRVGGETQYF.

This rearrangement joins TRBV7-3 to TRBJ2-1; D may be TRBD1 (6 bases). This CDR3 has 15 residues. V gave up 5 bases and J gave up 4 bases, with 15 bases separating them. Looked up from germline, CDR1 is SGHTA and CDR2 is FQGTGA. In DNA, the CDR3 is TGTGCCAGCAGCCAATCAGGGGACGGGTACAATGAGCAGTTCTTC. It specifies CASSQSGDGYNEQFF.

This chain joins TRBV20-1 and TRBJ1-3; D is unclear. The CDR3 length is 13 residues. The germline V gene encodes CDR1 DFQATT and CDR2 SNEGSKA (reference sequence). Trimming pared 5 bases from V and 1 base from J, leaving 9 bases between. CDR3 residues: CSAQGVSGNTIYF. In DNA, the CDR3 is TGCAGTGCTCAAGGAGTTTCTGGAAACACCATATATTTT.

This clonotype has at least ten counts. The rearrangement links TRBV3-1 to TRBJ2-1, with 9 bases aligning to TRBD1. J lost 5 bases, V lost 0 bases, and 5 bases had no gene match. The CDR3 is 16 residues long. Germline lookup yields CDR1 LGHDT and CDR2 YNNKEL (reference sequence). CDR3 amino acids: CASSQDRRTGDNEQFF. The CDR3 region has the DNA TGTGCCAGCAGCCAAGATCGGAGGACAGGGGACAATGAGCAGTTCTTC.

This clonotype was detected a few times. The CDR3 reads CASSSGPGRNSPLHF. The CDR3 region has the DNA TGTGCCAGCAGTTCAGGGCCAGGAAGAAATTCACCCCTCCACTTT. The V gene is TRBV6-5, the J gene TRBJ1-6, with D possibly being TRBD1 (5 bases). The CDR3 contains 15 residues. V lost 4 bases to trimming and J lost 7 bases, with 14 bases between them. The germline V gene has CDR1 MNHEY and CDR2 SVGAGI.